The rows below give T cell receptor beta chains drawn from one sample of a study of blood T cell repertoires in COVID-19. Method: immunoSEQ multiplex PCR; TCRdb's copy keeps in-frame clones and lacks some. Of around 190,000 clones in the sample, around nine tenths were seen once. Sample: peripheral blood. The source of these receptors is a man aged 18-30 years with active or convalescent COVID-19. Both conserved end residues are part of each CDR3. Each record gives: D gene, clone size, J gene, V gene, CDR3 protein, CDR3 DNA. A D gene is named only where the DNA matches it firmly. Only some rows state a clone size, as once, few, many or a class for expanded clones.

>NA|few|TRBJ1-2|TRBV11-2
CASSLEADYGYTF
TGTGCCAGCAGCTTAGAAGCGGACTATGGCTACACCTTC
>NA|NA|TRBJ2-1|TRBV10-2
CAATKRDTSYNEQFF
TGCGCCGCAACTAAGCGGGACACCTCCTACAATGAGCAGTTCTTC
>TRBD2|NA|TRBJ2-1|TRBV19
CASGGLAGDEQFF
TGTGCCAGTGGGGGACTAGCGGGGGACGAGCAGTTCTTC
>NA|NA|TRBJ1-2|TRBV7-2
CASSLAGDYGYTF
TGTGCCAGCAGCTTAGCCGGGGATTATGGCTACACCTTC
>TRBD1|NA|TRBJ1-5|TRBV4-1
CASSQSGQFSNQPQHF
TGCGCCAGCAGCCAGTCGGGACAGTTTAGCAATCAGCCCCAGCATTTT
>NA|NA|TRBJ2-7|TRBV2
CASSATPDLGEQYF
TGTGCCAGCTCGGCGACGCCAGACCTAGGCGAGCAGTACTTC
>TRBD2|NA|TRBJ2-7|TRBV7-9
CASSLRSTSGKPYEQYF
TGTGCCAGCAGCTTAAGGTCGACTAGCGGGAAGCCCTATGAGCAGTACTTC
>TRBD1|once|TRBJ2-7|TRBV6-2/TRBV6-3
CASSYPGQGYEQYF
TGTGCCAGCAGTTATCCGGGACAGGGATACGAGCAGTACTTC
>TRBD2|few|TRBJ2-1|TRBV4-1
CASSQAGTSGYNEQFF
TGCGCCAGCAGCCAAGCCGGGACTAGCGGATACAATGAGCAGTTCTTC
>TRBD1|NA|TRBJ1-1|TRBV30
CAWGTGFYTEAFF
TGTGCCTGGGGGACAGGGTTCTACACTGAAGCTTTCTTT
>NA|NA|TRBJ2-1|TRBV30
CAWSPSSLHQFF
TGTGCCTGGAGCCCATCTAGTTTACACCAGTTCTTC
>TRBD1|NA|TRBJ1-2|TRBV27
CASSTQGANYGYTF
TGTGCCAGCAGTACCCAGGGGGCTAACTATGGCTACACCTTC
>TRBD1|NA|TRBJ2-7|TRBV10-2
CASSERDRGPFYEQYF
TGCGCCAGCAGTGAAAGGGACAGGGGGCCCTTTTACGAGCAGTACTTC
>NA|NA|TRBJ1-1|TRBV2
CASRYLDRNTEAFF
TGTGCCAGCAGATACCTTGACAGAAACACTGAAGCTTTCTTT
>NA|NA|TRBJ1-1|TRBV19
CASTPAGGSAEAFF
TGTGCCAGTACTCCCGCTGGTGGGAGCGCTGAAGCTTTCTTT
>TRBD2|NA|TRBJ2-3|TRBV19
CASTNRGGASTDTQYF
TGTGCCAGTACCAATCGGGGGGGAGCTAGCACAGATACGCAGTATTTT
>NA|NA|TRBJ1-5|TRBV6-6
CASSSGTDYNQPQHF
TGTGCCAGCAGTTCCGGGACTGACTATAATCAGCCCCAGCATTTT
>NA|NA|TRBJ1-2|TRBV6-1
CASSEDSHNYGYTF
TGTGCCAGCAGTGAAGACAGCCATAACTATGGCTACACCTTC
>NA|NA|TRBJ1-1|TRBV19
CASSWGPNAPEAFF
TGTGCCAGTAGTTGGGGGCCAAACGCCCCAGAAGCTTTCTTT
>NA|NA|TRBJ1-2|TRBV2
CASSQGILEGYTF
TGTGCCAGCAGTCAGGGGATCCTGGAAGGCTACACCTTC
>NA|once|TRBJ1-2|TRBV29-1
CSVERDSYGYTF
TGCAGCGTTGAAAGAGACAGCTATGGCTACACCTTC
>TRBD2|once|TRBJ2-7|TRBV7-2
CASSLLAGGYEQYF
TGTGCCAGCAGCCTACTAGCGGGAGGGTACGAGCAGTACTTC
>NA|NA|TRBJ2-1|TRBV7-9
CASSLVSHNEQFF
TGTGCCAGCAGCTTAGTATCCCACAATGAGCAGTTCTTC